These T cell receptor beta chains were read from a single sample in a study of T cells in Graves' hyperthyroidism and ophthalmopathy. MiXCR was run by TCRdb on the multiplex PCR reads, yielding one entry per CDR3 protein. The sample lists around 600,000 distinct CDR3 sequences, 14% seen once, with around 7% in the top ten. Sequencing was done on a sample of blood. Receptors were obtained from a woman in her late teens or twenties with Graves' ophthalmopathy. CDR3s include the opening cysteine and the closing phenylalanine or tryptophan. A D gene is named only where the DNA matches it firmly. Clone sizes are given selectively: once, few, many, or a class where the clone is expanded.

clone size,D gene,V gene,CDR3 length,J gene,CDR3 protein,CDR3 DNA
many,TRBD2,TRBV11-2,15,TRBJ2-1,CASSFKREGLNEQFF,TGTGCCAGCAGCTTCAAGCGGGAGGGCCTGAATGAGCAGTTCTTC
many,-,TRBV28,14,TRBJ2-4,CASRPQGGKNIQYF,TGTGCCAGCCGCCCTCAGGGGGGGAAAAACATTCAGTACTTC
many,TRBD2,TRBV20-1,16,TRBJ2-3,CSALLAGEIGTDTQYF,TGCAGTGCCCTTCTGGCGGGAGAGATCGGTACAGATACGCAGTATTTT
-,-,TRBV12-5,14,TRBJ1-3,CASGSQGPGNTIYF,TGTGCTAGTGGTTCGCAGGGACCAGGAAACACCATATATTTT
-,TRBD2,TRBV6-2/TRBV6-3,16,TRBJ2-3,CASSYSKAGGTDAQYF,TGTGCCAGCAGTTACTCGAAAGCGGGAGGAACAGATGCGCAGTATTTT
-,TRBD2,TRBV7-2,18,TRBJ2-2,CASSSGLAGGPNTGELFF,TGTGCCAGCAGCTCCGGACTAGCGGGAGGGCCTAACACCGGGGAGCTGTTTTTT
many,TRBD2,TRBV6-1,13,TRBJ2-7,CASSEREKYEQYF,TGTGCCAGCAGTGAGCGGGAGAAATACGAGCAGTACTTC
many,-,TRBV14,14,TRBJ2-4,CASSQDSTRDIQYF,TGTGCCAGCAGCCAAGATTCGACTAGGGACATTCAGTACTTC
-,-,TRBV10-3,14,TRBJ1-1,CAIRNTFLNTEAFF,TGTGCCATCAGGAACACTTTCCTTAACACTGAAGCTTTCTTT
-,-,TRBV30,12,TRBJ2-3,CAWSVLGDTQYF,TGTGCCTGGAGTGTTCTAGGTGATACGCAGTATTTT
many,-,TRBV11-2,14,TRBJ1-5,CASSLGVTNQPQHF,TGTGCCAGCAGCTTGGGAGTCACCAATCAGCCCCAGCATTTT
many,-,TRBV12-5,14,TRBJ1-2,CASGLVRAVYGYTF,TGTGCTAGTGGTTTGGTACGGGCAGTTTATGGCTACACCTTC
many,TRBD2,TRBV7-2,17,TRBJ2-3,CASSPGLSGRRTDTQYF,TGTGCCAGCAGCCCAGGACTCAGCGGGAGGCGCACAGATACGCAGTATTTT
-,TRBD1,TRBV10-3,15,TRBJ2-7,CAISDKQGAHNEQYF,TGTGCCATCAGTGACAAACAGGGGGCGCATAACGAGCAGTACTTC
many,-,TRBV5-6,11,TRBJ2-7,CASSLHYEQYF,TGTGCCAGCAGCTTACACTACGAGCAGTACTTC
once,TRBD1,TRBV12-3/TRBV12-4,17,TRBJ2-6,CASSFVTGVSGANVLTF,TGTGCCAGCAGTTTCGTTACAGGGGTCTCTGGGGCCAACGTCCTGACTTTC
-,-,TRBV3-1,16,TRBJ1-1,CASSQVHSGVNTEAFF,TGTGCCAGCAGCCAAGTGCATTCAGGAGTGAACACTGAAGCTTTCTTT
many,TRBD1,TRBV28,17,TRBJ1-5,CASSLGWTGGSNQPQHF,TGTGCCAGCAGTTTAGGCTGGACAGGGGGCAGCAATCAGCCCCAGCATTTT
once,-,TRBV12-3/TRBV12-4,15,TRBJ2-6,CASTGVDSGANVLTF,TGTGCCAGCACGGGTGTGGACTCTGGGGCCAACGTCCTGACTTTC
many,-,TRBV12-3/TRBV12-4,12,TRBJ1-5,CASSLGIQPQHF,TGTGCCAGCAGTTTAGGTATTCAGCCCCAGCATTTT
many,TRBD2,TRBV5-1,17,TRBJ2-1,CASSLPGTSKVGNEQFF,TGCGCCAGCAGCTTGCCCGGGACTAGCAAAGTGGGCAATGAGCAGTTCTTC
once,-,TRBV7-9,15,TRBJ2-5,CASSLYSGGGETQYF,TGTGCCAGCAGCTTATATTCGGGGGGCGGGGAGACCCAGTACTTC
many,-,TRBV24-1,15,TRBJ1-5,CATSESWGSNQPQHF,TGTGCCACCAGTGAATCTTGGGGGAGCAATCAGCCCCAGCATTTT
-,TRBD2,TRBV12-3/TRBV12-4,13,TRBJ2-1,CASSSGRAGSQFF,TGTGCCAGCAGCAGCGGGAGGGCCGGGTCTCAGTTCTTC
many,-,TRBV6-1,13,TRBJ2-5,CASSGTDQETQYF,TGTGCCAGCAGTGGGACGGACCAAGAGACCCAGTACTTC
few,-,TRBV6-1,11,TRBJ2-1,CASSDQRGRFF,TGTGCCAGCAGTGACCAAAGGGGCCGGTTCTTC
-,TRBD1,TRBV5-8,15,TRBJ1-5,CASSFRDRGDQPQHF,TGTGCCAGCAGCTTTCGGGACAGGGGGGATCAGCCCCAGCATTTT
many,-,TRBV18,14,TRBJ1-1,CASSPTALNTEAFF,TGTGCCAGCTCACCAACAGCTCTGAACACTGAAGCTTTCTTT
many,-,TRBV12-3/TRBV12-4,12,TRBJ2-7,CASGPTKGEQYF,TGTGCCAGCGGCCCTACAAAGGGGGAGCAGTACTTC
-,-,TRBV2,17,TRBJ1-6,CASSLSGKSSYNSPLHF,TGTGCCAGCAGTTTATCGGGCAAAAGCTCCTATAATTCACCCCTCCACTTT
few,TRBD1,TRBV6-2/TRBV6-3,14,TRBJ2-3,CASGYEQGADTQYF,TGTGCCAGCGGTTATGAACAGGGGGCAGATACGCAGTATTTT
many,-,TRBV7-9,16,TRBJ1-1,CASRHRFGRLDTEAFF,TGTGCCAGCAGACATCGCTTCGGGAGGTTAGACACTGAAGCTTTCTTT
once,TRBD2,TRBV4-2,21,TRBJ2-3,CASSQVASGLAGGRGTDTQYF,TGTGCCAGCAGCCAAGTTGCCTCGGGACTAGCGGGAGGTCGGGGCACAGATACGCAGTATTTT
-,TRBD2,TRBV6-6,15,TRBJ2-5,CANSYSGGRIETQYF,TGTGCCAACAGTTACTCGGGGGGGCGGATAGAGACCCAGTACTTC
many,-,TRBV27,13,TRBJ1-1,CASRGGMNTEAFF,TGTGCCAGCAGGGGCGGGATGAACACTGAAGCTTTCTTT
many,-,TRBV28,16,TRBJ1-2,CASSLWADRTFYGYTF,TGTGCCAGCAGTTTATGGGCAGACAGGACCTTCTATGGCTACACCTTC